One sample yielded the 21 T cell receptor beta chains listed below, sequenced in a study of human T cells and chemical hapten exposure. TCRdb processed the RACE reads anew with MiXCR; each CDR3 protein has one entry. The sample has fewer than 95,000 distinct CDR3 sequences; about 10% are singletons. Time point described: patch test 1, 2 weeks after DPC sensitization. Treatment in this sample: therapeutic diphenylcyclopropenone sensitization with weekly scalp DPC. The source material was whole blood, sampled in connection with sensitization to the hapten diphenylcyclopropenone (DPC). All receptors derive from a man between 35 and 55 years old with alopecia areata. Some clones in this sample may be carry-over from other donors' samples.

The chain employs TRBV7-9 and TRBJ2-3; 10 bases line up with TRBD2. This CDR3 has 15 residues. Looked up from germline, CDR1 is SEHNR and CDR2 is FQNEAQ (reference sequence). The trim removed 5 bases at V and 4 bases at J, leaving 6 bases unmatched. The CDR3 nucleotides read TGTGCCAGCAGCCAGAGCGGGAGGGTGTCAGATACGCAGTATTTT. Translation gives CASSQSGRVSDTQYF.

This clonotype appeared a few times. The J gene is TRBJ2-3, the V gene TRBV6-6; no definite D call. Germline V gene data show CDR1 as MNHNY and CDR2 as SVGAGI (reference sequence). The V gene lost 3 bases and the J gene lost 3 bases, with 7 bases spanning the gap. The CDR3 runs 13 residues. CDR3 sequence reads: CASSYFGTDTQYF. In nucleotides, the CDR3 is TGTGCCAGCAGTTATTTCGGTACAGATACGCAGTATTTT.

As regards this clonotype: One base away lies a much larger clone, so this may be a sequencing read error. V is TRBV7-9 and J is TRBJ2-2; D is ambiguous. Germline V gene lookup returns CDR1 SEHNR and CDR2 FQNEAQ (reference sequence). Trimming removed 5 bases at V and 5 bases at J, with 3 bases between. CDR3 length: 11 amino acids. CDR3 sequence reads: CASSNTGELFF. The CDR3 DNA is TGTGCCAGCAGCAATACCGGGGAGCTGTTTTTT.

The rearrangement joins TRBV4-3 to TRBJ2-1; TRBD2 aligns across 7 bases. V gave up 4 bases and J gave up 12 bases; unmatched junction bases: 9. Germline values: CDR1 LGHNA, CDR2 YSLEER. The CDR3 has 13 residues. DNA for the CDR3: TGCGCCAGCAGCCCTAAGGCGGGAGTGCGGCAGTTCTTC. Encoded protein: CASSPKAGVRQFF.

This clonotype showed up just a few times. This chain connects TRBV28 to TRBJ2-7, with 8 bases identical to TRBD2. Unmatched junction bases numbered 6, after V lost 2 bases and J lost 6 bases. Germline V gene data show CDR1 as MDHEN and CDR2 as SYDVKM. The CDR3 runs 14 residues. The CDR3 here is CASSLGTRGGEQYV. CDR3 DNA: TGTGCCAGCAGTTTAGGGACACGGGGGGGCGAGCAGTACGTC.

This clonotype was seen ten or more times. This chain joins TRBV5-1 and TRBJ1-2; 10 bases are a match to TRBD1. CDR1 and CDR2 (germline): SGHRS, YFSETQ. This CDR3 has 14 amino acids. V dropped 4 bases and J dropped 5; count of bases not matched to a gene: 5. The CDR3 DNA follows: TGCGCCAGCAGCGAACCGGGACAGGGGTATGGCTACACCTTC. Protein: CASSEPGQGYGYTF.

V and J are TRBV20-1 and TRBJ2-7, with a possible D match to TRBD1 (6 bases). CDR1 is DFQATT, CDR2 SNEGSKA, per germline (reference sequence). The CDR3 is 15 amino acids. V was clipped by 3 bases and J by 7 bases, with 22 bases between them. The CDR3 protein is CSASAPRGRRGEQYF. CDR3 DNA: TGCAGTGCTAGTGCGCCCCGAGGGCGCAGGGGTGAGCAGTACTTC.

Many counts were recorded for this clonotype. This sequence joins TRBV2 and TRBJ1-1; D is uncertain. V was clipped by 7 bases and J by 1 base, with 19 bases between them. The CDR3 covers 16 residues. Germline V gives CDR1 SNHLY, CDR2 FYNNEI. The CDR3: CASTRNTGSGNTEAFF. CDR3 sequence (DNA): TGTGCCAGCACCCGGAACACTGGTTCGGGGAACACTGAAGCTTTCTTT.

This clonotype occurred a few times. The chain carries TRBV27 and TRBJ2-7; 13 bases line up with TRBD2. Germline V gene sequence: CDR1 MNHEY, CDR2 SMNVEV (reference sequence). Trimming at V came to 5 bases and at J to 2 bases, leaving 3 bases not matched to a gene. This CDR3 has 15 residues. In DNA, the CDR3 is TGTGCCAGCAGTAGGACTAGCGGGGGCACCTACGAGCAGTACTTC. This encodes CASSRTSGGTYEQYF.

This sequence joins TRBV27 and TRBJ2-1; 7 bases map to TRBD2. V dropped 2 bases and J dropped 3; count of bases not matched to a gene: 4. CDR3 size: 15 residues. Germline CDR1 reads MNHEY; CDR2 reads SMNVEV (reference sequence). CDR3 residues: CASSLTSDYYNEQFF. DNA for the CDR3: TGTGCCAGCAGTTTAACTAGCGACTACTACAATGAGCAGTTCTTC.

V gene TRBV7-2 combines with J gene TRBJ2-3, with D unclear. The CDR3 loop spans 14 amino acids. Germline lookup yields CDR1 SGHTA and CDR2 FQGNSA. V shed 5 bases and J shed 1 base, with 10 bases lying between them. CDR3 amino acids: CASSPFGGTDTQYF. The CDR3 DNA reads as TGTGCCAGCAGCCCGTTTGGGGGCACAGATACGCAGTATTTT. Supplemented by reference TRBV7-2 and TRBJ2-3, the full variable domain reads GAGVSQSPSNKVTEKGKDVELRCDPISGHTALYWYRQSLGQGLEFLIYFQGNSAPDKSGLPSDRFSAERTGGSVSTLTIQRTQQEDSAVYLCASSPFGGTDTQYFGPGTRLTVL.

This clonotype was counted ten times or more. This chain joins TRBV12-3 or TRBV12-4 and TRBJ2-3, with D possibly being TRBD2 (6 bases). This CDR3 is built from 16 residues. V dropped 4 bases and J dropped 1 base, with 15 bases sitting between them. The CDR3 DNA reads as TGTGCCAGCAGTTCCTTAGCGGAGACGGGCACAGATACGCAGTATTTT. This codes for CASSSLAETGTDTQYF.

This clonotype occurred many times. The gene calls are TRBV30 and TRBJ1-5, with D maybe TRBD1 (6 bases). V lost 3 bases and J lost 8, with 11 bases in between. CDR1 GTSNPN and CDR2 SVGIG come from the germline V gene (reference sequence). This CDR3 spans 12 amino acids. DNA for the CDR3: TGTGCCTGGAGACAGGGCCTTGAGCCCCAGCATTTT. It codes for CAWRQGLEPQHF.

The chain carries TRBV7-2 and TRBJ1-5; the match to TRBD1 covers 8 bases. The V and J ends lost 5 bases and 1 base, in that order; junction bases with no gene match: 4. CDR1 SGHTA and CDR2 FQGNSA come from the germline V gene. The length of the CDR3 is 15 residues. The CDR3, as DNA: TGTGCCAGCAGCCCGGACAGGGTGAGCAATCAGCCCCAGCATTTT. Translating gives CASSPDRVSNQPQHF.

This clonotype came up a few times. The J gene is TRBJ2-5, the V gene TRBV7-6; 7 nucleotides match TRBD2. The CDR3 loop spans 17 amino acids. Germline assignment: CDR1 SGHVS and CDR2 FNYEAQ. Trimming removed 5 bases from V and 5 bases from J; junction bases left unmatched: 17. CDR3 sequence reads: CASSPTVGLTIRETQYF. CDR3 nucleotide sequence: TGTGCCAGCAGCCCGACTGTGGGACTAACCATCCGGGAGACCCAGTACTTC.

This clonotype occurred a few times. The chain is built from TRBV23-1 and TRBJ2-1; 8 nucleotides agree with TRBD2. TRBV23-1 is labeled an ORF, and its function is uncertain. V lost 10 bases, J lost 7 bases, and 15 bases stayed unmatched. The CDR3 covers 15 residues. The CDR3 sequence is CANIKERGRSNEQFF. In nucleotides, the CDR3 is TGCGCCAACATCAAGGAGCGGGGGCGATCAAATGAGCAGTTCTTC.

The chain couples TRBV7-2 to TRBJ2-3; D gene uncertain. The germline V gene has CDR1 SGHTA and CDR2 FQGNSA. The CDR3 runs 12 residues. The ends were cut back, 3 bases at V and 6 bases at J, with 7 bases in the middle. CDR3 nucleotides: TGTGCCAGCAGCTTTACAGAGGATACGCAGTATTTT. It translates to CASSFTEDTQYF.

This clonotype has a count of ten or more. V and J are TRBV4-3 and TRBJ1-6; TRBD1 aligns across 9 bases. The CDR3 is made up of 18 amino acids. V gave up 1 base and J gave up 6 bases; unmatched junction bases: 10. The germline V gene encodes CDR1 LGHNA and CDR2 YSLEER. The CDR3 sequence: CASSQVVTGTGFNSPLHF. DNA of the CDR3: TGCGCCAGCAGCCAAGTTGTAACCGGGACAGGGTTTAATTCACCCCTCCACTTT.

The V gene is TRBV5-8, the J gene TRBJ2-1, with D possibly TRBD2 on 5 matching bases. Germline V CDR1 and CDR2: SGHTS, YDEGEE. The CDR3 has 15 amino acids. The germline V and J ends were trimmed by 1 base and 0 bases, with 8 bases remaining between them. The CDR3 DNA is TGTGCCAGCAGCTTGAGAGGGAGCTCCTACAATGAGCAGTTCTTC. It codes for CASSLRGSSYNEQFF.

This sequence joins TRBV7-8 and TRBJ2-7; tentatively, D is TRBD2 (10 bases). Deletions cut 4 bases from V and 6 bases from J, with 16 bases between. Germline values: CDR1 SGHVS, CDR2 FQNEAQ. This CDR3 has 14 amino acids. The DNA for the CDR3 is TGTGCCAGCAGCTCTAGCGGGGGACAGGGCGAGCAGTACGTC. This sequence encodes CASSSSGGQGEQYV.

Turning to this clonotype: The germline gene is not matched at one end of the junction; a read error may be the cause. V gene TRBV7-9 combines with J gene TRBJ2-2, with D perhaps matching TRBD2 (6 bases). The CDR3 runs to 17 residues. CDR1 is SEHNR, CDR2 FQNEAQ, per germline (reference sequence). CDR3 nucleotides: TGTGTCAGCAGCTCAACACCTGATAGCGGGAACACCGGGGAGCTGTTTTTT. The encoded protein is CVSSSTPDSGNTGELFF.